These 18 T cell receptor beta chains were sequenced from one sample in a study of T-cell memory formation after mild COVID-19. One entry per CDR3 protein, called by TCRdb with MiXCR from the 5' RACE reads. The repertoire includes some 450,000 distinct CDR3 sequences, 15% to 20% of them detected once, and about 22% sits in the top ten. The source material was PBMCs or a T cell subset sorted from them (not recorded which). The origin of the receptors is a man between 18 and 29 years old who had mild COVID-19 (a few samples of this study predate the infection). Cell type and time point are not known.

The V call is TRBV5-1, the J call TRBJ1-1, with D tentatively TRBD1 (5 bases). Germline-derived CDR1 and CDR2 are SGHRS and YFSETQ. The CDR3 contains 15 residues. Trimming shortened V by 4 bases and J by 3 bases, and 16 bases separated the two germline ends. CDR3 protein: CASSAWGTRDTEAFF. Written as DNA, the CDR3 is TGCGCCAGCAGCGCTTGGGGGACCAGGGACACTGAAGCTTTCTTT.

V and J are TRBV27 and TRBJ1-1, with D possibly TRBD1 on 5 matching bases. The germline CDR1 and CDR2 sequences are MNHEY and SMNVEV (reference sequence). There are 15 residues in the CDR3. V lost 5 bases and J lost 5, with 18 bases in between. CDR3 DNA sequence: TGTGCCAGCAGTAGTTTGGTTAGGGGTTGGACTGAAGCTTTCTTT. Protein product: CASSSLVRGWTEAFF.

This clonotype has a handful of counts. CDR3 nucleotides: TGCGCCAGCAGCTTGATGGACAGGGCGGCCCAGTACTTC. This codes for CASSLMDRAAQYF. The chain recombines TRBV5-1 with TRBJ2-5, with TRBD1 matching 8 bases. CDR3 length equals 13 residues. CDR1 is SGHRS, CDR2 YFSETQ, per germline. J gave up 9 bases and V 1 base, and 5 bases lay outside the gene matches.

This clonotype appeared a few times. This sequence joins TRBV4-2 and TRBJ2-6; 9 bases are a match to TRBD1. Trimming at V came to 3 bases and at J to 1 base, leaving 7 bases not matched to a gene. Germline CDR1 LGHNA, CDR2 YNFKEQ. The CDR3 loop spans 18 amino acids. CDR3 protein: CASSQGTGSLSGANVLTF. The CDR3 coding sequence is TGTGCCAGCAGCCAGGGGACAGGGAGTTTGTCTGGGGCCAACGTCCTGACTTTC.

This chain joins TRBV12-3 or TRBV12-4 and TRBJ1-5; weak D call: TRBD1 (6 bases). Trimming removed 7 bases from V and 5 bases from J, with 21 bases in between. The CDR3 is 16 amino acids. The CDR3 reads CASTPRGGRADQPQHF. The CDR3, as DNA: TGTGCCAGCACTCCGAGGGGGGGCAGGGCCGATCAGCCCCAGCATTTT.

CDR3 residues: CSALVGGQETQYF. The CDR3, as DNA: TGCAGTGCCCTAGTTGGGGGCCAAGAGACCCAGTACTTC. The rearrangement uses TRBV20-1 and TRBJ2-5; D tentatively fits TRBD1 or TRBD2 (5 bases each). Between the trimmed V and J ends, which lost 6 bases and 1 base, there was a span of 12 bases. The CDR3 covers 13 residues. Germline CDR1 is DFQATT and CDR2 is SNEGSKA (reference sequence).

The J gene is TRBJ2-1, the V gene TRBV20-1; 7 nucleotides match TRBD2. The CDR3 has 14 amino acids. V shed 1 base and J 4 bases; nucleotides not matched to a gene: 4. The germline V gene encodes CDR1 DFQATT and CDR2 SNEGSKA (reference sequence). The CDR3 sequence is CSARASGPYNEQFF. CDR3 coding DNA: TGCAGTGCTAGAGCTAGCGGTCCATACAATGAGCAGTTCTTC.

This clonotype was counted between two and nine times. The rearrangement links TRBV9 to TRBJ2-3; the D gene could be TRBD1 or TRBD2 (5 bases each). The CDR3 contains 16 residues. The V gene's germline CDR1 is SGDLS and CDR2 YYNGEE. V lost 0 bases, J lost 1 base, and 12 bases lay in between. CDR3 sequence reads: CASSVGVGDGTDTQYF. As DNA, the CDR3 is TGTGCCAGCAGCGTAGGTGTCGGGGACGGCACAGATACGCAGTATTTT.

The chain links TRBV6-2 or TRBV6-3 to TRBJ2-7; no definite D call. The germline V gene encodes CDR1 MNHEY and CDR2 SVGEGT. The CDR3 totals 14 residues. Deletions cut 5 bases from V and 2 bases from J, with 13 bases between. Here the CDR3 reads CASSNRGATYEQYV. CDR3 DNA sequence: TGTGCCAGCAGTAACAGAGGCGCCACCTACGAGCAGTACGTC.

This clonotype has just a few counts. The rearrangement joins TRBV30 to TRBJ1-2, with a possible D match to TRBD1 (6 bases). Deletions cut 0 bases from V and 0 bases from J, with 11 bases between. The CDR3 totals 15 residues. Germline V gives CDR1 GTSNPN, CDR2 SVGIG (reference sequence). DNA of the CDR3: TGTGCCTGGAGTGTACAGGGACTAGCTAACTATGGCTACACCTTC. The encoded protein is CAWSVQGLANYGYTF.

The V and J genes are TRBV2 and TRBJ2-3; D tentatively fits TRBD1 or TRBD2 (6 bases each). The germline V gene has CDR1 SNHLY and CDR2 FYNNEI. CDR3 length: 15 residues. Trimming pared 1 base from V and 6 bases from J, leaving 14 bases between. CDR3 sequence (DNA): TGTGCCAGCAGTGAAGTCGGGGGCGCAGGGGATACGCAGTATTTT. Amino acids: CASSEVGGAGDTQYF.

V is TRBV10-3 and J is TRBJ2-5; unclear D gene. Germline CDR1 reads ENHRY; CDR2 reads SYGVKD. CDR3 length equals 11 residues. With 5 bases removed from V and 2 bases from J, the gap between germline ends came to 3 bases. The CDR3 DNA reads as TGTGCCATCAGTTCTCAAGAGACCCAGTACTTC. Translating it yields CAISSQETQYF.

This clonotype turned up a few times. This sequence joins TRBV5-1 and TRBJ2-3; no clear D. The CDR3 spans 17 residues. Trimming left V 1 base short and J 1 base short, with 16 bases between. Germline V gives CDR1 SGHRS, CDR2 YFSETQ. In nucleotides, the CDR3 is TGCGCCAGCAGCTTGCTGGGATCGCAAACTGGCACAGATACGCAGTATTTT. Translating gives CASSLLGSQTGTDTQYF.

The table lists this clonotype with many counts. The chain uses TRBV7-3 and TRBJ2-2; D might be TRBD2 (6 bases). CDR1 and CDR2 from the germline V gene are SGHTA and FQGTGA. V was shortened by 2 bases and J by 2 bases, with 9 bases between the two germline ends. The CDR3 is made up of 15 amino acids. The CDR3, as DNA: TGTGCCAGCAGCTTAGCGGGGATTAACACCGGGGAGCTGTTTTTT. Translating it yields CASSLAGINTGELFF.

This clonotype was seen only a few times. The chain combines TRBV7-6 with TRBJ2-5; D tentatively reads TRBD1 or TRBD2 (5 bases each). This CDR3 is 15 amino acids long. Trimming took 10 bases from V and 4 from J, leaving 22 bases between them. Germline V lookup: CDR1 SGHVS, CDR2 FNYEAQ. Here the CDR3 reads CATKPGPRTLETQYF. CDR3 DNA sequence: TGTGCCACCAAACCGGGACCCCGTACGTTAGAGACCCAGTACTTC.

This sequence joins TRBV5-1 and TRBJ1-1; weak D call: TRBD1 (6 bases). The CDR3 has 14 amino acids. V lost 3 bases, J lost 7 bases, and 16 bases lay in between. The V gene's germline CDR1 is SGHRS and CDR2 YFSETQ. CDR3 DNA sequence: TGCGCCAGCAGCTCGCACCGGGACATCGGTGAAGCTTTCTTT. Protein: CASSSHRDIGEAFF.

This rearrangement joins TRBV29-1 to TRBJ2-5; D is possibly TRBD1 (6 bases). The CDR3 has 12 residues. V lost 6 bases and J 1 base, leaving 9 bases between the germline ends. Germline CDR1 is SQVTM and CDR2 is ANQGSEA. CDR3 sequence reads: CSVAQGQETQYF. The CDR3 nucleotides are TGCAGCGTCGCACAGGGCCAAGAGACCCAGTACTTC.

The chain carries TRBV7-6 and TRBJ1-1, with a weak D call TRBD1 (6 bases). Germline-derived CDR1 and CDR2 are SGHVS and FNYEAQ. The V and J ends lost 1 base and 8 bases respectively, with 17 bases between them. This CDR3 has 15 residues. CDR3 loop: CASSLEVSGALEAFF. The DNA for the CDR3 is TGTGCCAGCAGCTTAGAGGTCTCGGGGGCCCTCGAAGCTTTCTTT.